The rows below give T cell receptor beta chains drawn from one sample of a study of shared clonotypes between healthy human individuals. TCRdb's copy holds only in-frame clones and misses some; the assay was immunoSEQ multiplex PCR. The table shows roughly 2.5 million clones, with 85% to 95% occurring only once. The specimen sequenced was naive CD4+ T cells sorted from blood. These receptors originate from a man aged 18 to 35 in good health. Each CDR3 is given with its conserved first and last residue. D genes are given only for firm matches.

CDR3nt	CDR3aa	d_gene	j_gene	v_gene
TGTGCCAGCTCACGCTCTGGGGCCAACGTCCTGACTTTC	CASSRSGANVLTF	-	TRBJ2-6	TRBV18
TGTGCCAGCAGCTTCCAGGGGTTTGAGCAGTTCTTC	CASSFQGFEQFF	-	TRBJ2-1	TRBV5-6
TGTGCCAGCAGTGAAAATCCGAATTCACCCCTCCACTTT	CASSENPNSPLHF	-	TRBJ1-6	TRBV2
TGTGCCTGGAGCGGACAGGGGGCGAAGACTGAAGCTTTCTTT	CAWSGQGAKTEAFF	TRBD1	TRBJ1-1	TRBV30
TGTGCCAGCAGTTACTCAGCAGGTCCCTACGAGCAGTACTTC	CASSYSAGPYEQYF	-	TRBJ2-7	TRBV6-6
TGTGCCAGCTCACCACCCAACAGGGGGTACTACAATGAGCAGTTCTTC	CASSPPNRGYYNEQFF	TRBD1	TRBJ2-1	TRBV18
TGTGCCAGCAGCGTAGGCGGACTAGCGGGTTCGTTCACCGGGGAGCTGTTTTTT	CASSVGGLAGSFTGELFF	TRBD2	TRBJ2-2	TRBV9
TGTGCCAGCAGTGAGGTTAGCAGGCAGGATTCACCCCTCCACTTT	CASSEVSRQDSPLHF	-	TRBJ1-6	TRBV6-1
TGTGCCAGCAGCCCAGGGGTAGGCTATGGCTACACCTTC	CASSPGVGYGYTF	-	TRBJ1-2	TRBV2
TGTGCCAGCAGAGTAGGCGGGGGGGCAGGAGATACGCAGTATTTT	CASRVGGGAGDTQYF	TRBD2	TRBJ2-3	TRBV2
TGTGCCAGCTCATCAAGGGGGGGCCTGGGTCAAGAGACCCAGTACTTC	CASSSRGGLGQETQYF	-	TRBJ2-5	TRBV18
TGTGCGACAGCGCGACGGGGACGAGAGACCCAGTACTTC	CATARRGRETQYF	-	TRBJ2-5	TRBV19
TGTGCCAGCAGGGAAGGCGGCAATCAGCCCCAGCATTTT	CASREGGNQPQHF	-	TRBJ1-5	TRBV6-5
TGTGCCAGCTCACCATACCCACAGGCCTACGAGCAGTACTTC	CASSPYPQAYEQYF	-	TRBJ2-7	TRBV18
TGTGCCAGCAGCTCGCGGACTAGCGGAGTCACAGATACGCAGTATTTT	CASSSRTSGVTDTQYF	TRBD2	TRBJ2-3	TRBV5-4
TGCGCCAGCAGCCAGGACAAGGACCAGTACTTC	CASSQDKDQYF	-	TRBJ2-5	TRBV5-1
TGTGCCAGCAGCCCCGGGCAAGTAGTCGCCGAGACCCAGTACTTC	CASSPGQVVAETQYF	-	TRBJ2-5	TRBV6-6
TGTGCCAGCTCACAGGGACTAGTAGTAAACACAGATACGCAGTATTTT	CASSQGLVVNTDTQYF	TRBD2	TRBJ2-3	TRBV18
TGTGCCAGTAGTATCCGGACAACTGGGGCCAACGTCCTGACTTTC	CASSIRTTGANVLTF	-	TRBJ2-6	TRBV19
TGTGCCAGCAGCTCATACAGGTACAATGAGCAGTTCTTC	CASSSYRYNEQFF	-	TRBJ2-1	TRBV7-9
TGCGCCACCAGCCGGCAGGGCAACCCCTACGAGCAGTACTTC	CATSRQGNPYEQYF	-	TRBJ2-7	TRBV10-1
TGTGCCAGCAGTTTATCCATGATCTCCTACGAGCAGTACTTC	CASSLSMISYEQYF	-	TRBJ2-7	TRBV27
TGTGCCAGCAGGGGGACAGGCCTTCTCTACGAGCAGTACTTC	CASRGTGLLYEQYF	TRBD1	TRBJ2-7	TRBV6-1
TGTGCCACCAGCAGAGCTTTGGGAGGAAACACCATATATTTT	CATSRALGGNTIYF	-	TRBJ1-3	TRBV15
TGTGCCAGCAGTTACTCTACAGGGAACTCCTACAATGAGCAGTTCTTC	CASSYSTGNSYNEQFF	-	TRBJ2-1	TRBV25-1
TGTGCCAGCAGCTCCGACGGGACAGTGGCATACGAGCAGTACTTC	CASSSDGTVAYEQYF	TRBD1	TRBJ2-7	TRBV11-2
TGTGCCAGCAGCTCGGGACAGGGGAAGTCTAGCGAAAAACTGTTTTTT	CASSSGQGKSSEKLFF	TRBD1	TRBJ1-4	TRBV7-9
TGTGCCAGCAGCGGGGACACGAACACCGGGGAGCTGTTTTTT	CASSGDTNTGELFF	-	TRBJ2-2	TRBV9
TGTGCCAGTAGTGCCCGGACTAGCGGGAGCTACAATGAGCAGTTCTTC	CASSARTSGSYNEQFF	TRBD2	TRBJ2-1	TRBV19
TGTGCCAGTAGTGACCAGGGGGTGGAAAAACTGTTTTTT	CASSDQGVEKLFF	TRBD1	TRBJ1-4	TRBV19